A selection of T cell receptor beta chains follows, all from one sample in a study of blood T cell repertoires in COVID-19. Profiling relied on immunoSEQ multiplex PCR, and the TCRdb table lists in-frame clones only, not all of them. The sample includes some 180,000 clones, roughly four fifths seen only once; the top ten take approximately 15%. Sample: peripheral blood. The receptors derive from a man in his fifties who had recovered from COVID-19. Both conserved end residues are part of each CDR3. D genes are given only for firm matches. Clone size appears in some rows only: once, few, many, or a class for an expanded clone.

-	TRBD1	TRBV27	TRBJ1-6	CASSFLTGTGYNSPLHF	TGTGCCAGCAGTTTTTTGACCGGGACAGGCTATAATTCACCCCTCCACTTT
few	-	TRBV30	TRBJ1-1	CAWSMGLGVNTEAFF	TGTGCCTGGAGTATGGGGCTAGGGGTGAACACTGAAGCTTTCTTT
-	TRBD1	TRBV2	TRBJ2-2	CASSNRGGTGELFF	TGTGCCAGCAGTAACAGGGGCGGCACCGGGGAGCTGTTTTTT
-	-	TRBV11-2	TRBJ2-5	CASSLGGGKETQYF	TGTGCCAGCAGCTTAGGGGGAGGTAAAGAGACCCAGTACTTC
-	TRBD1	TRBV7-2	TRBJ2-7	CASSYDRGLEQYF	TGTGCCAGCAGCTACGACAGGGGGCTCGAGCAGTACTTC
-	TRBD2	TRBV2	TRBJ2-1	CATTNSGRGTLVGEQFF	TGTGCCACTACTAATAGCGGGAGGGGAACATTGGTCGGTGAGCAGTTCTTC
-	-	TRBV7-9	TRBJ2-1	CASSLSAGTNEQFF	TGTGCCAGCAGCTTATCGGCGGGAACCAATGAGCAGTTCTTC
-	-	TRBV7-7	TRBJ2-3	CASSLGSGAYTQYF	TGTGCCAGCAGCTTAGGTAGCGGAGCCTATACGCAGTATTTT
-	-	TRBV5-6	TRBJ2-4	CASSLKTGFDKYF	TGTGCCAGCAGCCTTAAAACAGGGTTTGATAAGTACTTC
-	-	TRBV6-5	TRBJ2-7	CASNPSGVRAYEQYF	TGTGCCAGCAATCCCTCAGGGGTCAGAGCCTACGAGCAGTACTTC
-	-	TRBV4-1	TRBJ2-7	CASSQDEGDPGSEQYF	TGCGCCAGCAGCCAAGATGAGGGAGACCCTGGGAGCGAGCAGTACTTC